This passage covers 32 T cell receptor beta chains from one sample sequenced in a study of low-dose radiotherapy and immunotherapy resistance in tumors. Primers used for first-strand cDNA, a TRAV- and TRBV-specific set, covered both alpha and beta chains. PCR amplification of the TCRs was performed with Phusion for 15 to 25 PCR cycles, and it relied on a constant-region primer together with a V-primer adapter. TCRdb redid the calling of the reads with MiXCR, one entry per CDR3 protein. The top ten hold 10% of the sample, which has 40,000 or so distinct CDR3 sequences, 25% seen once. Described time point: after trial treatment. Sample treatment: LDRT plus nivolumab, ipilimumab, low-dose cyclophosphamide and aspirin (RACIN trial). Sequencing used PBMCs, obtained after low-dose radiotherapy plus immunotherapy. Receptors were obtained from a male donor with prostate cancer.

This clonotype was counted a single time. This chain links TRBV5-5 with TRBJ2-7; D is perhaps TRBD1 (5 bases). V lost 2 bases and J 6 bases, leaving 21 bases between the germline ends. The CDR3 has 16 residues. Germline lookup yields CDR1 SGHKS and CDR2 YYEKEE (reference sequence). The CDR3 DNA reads TGTGCCAGCAGCTTCGGCGTCGGTGAAGGGGTAACCGAGCAGTACTTC. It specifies CASSFGVGEGVTEQYF. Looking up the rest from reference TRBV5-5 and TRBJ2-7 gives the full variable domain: DAGVTQSPTHLIKTRGQQVTLRCSPISGHKSVSWYQQVLGQGPQFIFQYYEKEERGRGNFPDRFSARQFPNYSSELNVNALLLGDSALYLCASSFGVGEGVTEQYFGPGTRLTVT.

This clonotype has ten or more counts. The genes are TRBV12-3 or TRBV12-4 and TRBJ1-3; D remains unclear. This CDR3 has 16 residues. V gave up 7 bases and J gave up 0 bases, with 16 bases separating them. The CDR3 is CASTQAGNYSGNTIYF. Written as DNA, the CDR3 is TGTGCCAGCACTCAAGCAGGCAACTACTCTGGAAACACCATATATTTT.

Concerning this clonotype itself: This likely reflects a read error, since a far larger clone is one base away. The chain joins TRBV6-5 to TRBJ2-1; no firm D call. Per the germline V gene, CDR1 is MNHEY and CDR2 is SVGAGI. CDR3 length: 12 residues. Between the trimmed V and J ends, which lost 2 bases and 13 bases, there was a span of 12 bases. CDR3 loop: CASSYGQETQFF. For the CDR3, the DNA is TGTGCCAGCAGTTACGGGCAAGAGACCCAGTTCTTC.

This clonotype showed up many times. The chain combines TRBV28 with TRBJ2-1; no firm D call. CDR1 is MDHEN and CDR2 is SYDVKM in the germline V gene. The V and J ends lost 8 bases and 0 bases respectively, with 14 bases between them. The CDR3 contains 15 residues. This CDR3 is CASRLSWSSYNEQFF. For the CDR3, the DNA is TGTGCCAGCCGACTTAGCTGGAGCTCCTACAATGAGCAGTTCTTC.

The CDR3 DNA sequence: TGTGCCAGCAGTTTAGGGACAAGCCTAAACACAGATACGCAGTATTTT. Its protein product is CASSLGTSLNTDTQYF. The rearrangement joins TRBV12-3 or TRBV12-4 to TRBJ2-3; a weak D match, TRBD1 (5 bases). CDR3 length: 16 amino acids. V was shortened by 1 base and J by 2 bases, with 13 bases between the two germline ends.

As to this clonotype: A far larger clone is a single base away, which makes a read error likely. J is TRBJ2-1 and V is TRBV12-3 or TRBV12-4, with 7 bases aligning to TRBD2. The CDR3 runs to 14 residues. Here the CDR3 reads CANSWLAVTGGQFF. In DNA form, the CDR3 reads TGTGCCAACAGTTGGCTAGCGGTGACCGGTGGGCAGTTCTTC.

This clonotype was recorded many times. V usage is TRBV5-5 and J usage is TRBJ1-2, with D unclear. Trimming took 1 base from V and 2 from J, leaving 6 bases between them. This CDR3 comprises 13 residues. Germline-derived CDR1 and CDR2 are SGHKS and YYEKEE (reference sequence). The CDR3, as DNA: TGTGCCAGCAGCTTGCCGGAAAACTATGGCTACACCTTC. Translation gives CASSLPENYGYTF.

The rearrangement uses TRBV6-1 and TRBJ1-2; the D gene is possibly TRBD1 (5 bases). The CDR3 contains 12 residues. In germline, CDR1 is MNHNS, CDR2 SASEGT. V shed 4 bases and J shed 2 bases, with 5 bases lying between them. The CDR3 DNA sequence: TGTGCCAGCAGTGGACAGAACTATGGCTACACCTTC. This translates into CASSGQNYGYTF.

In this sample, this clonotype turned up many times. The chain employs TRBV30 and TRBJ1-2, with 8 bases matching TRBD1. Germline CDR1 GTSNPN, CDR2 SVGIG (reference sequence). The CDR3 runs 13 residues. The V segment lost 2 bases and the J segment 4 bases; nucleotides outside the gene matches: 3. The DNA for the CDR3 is TGTGCCTGGAGTCGGGACAGGCCCTATGGCTACACCTTC. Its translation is CAWSRDRPYGYTF. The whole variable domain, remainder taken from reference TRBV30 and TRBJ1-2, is SQTIHQWPATLVQPVGSPLSLECTVEGTSNPNLYWYRQAAGRGLQLLFYSVGIGQISSEVPQNLSASRPQDRQFILSSKKLLLSDSGFYLCAWSRDRPYGYTFGSGTRLTVV.

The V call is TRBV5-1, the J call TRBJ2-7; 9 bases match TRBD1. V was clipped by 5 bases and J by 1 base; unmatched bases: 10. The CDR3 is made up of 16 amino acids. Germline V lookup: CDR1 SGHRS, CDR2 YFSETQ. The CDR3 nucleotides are TGCGCCAGCAGTCGGAGGGAGACAGGGGGATCCTACGAGCAGTACTTC. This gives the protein CASSRRETGGSYEQYF.

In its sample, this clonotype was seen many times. The CDR3 DNA follows: TGTGCCAGCACCCAGGCAACGGGGTCCATCTACGAGCAGTACTTC. Its protein is CASTQATGSIYEQYF. V and J are TRBV9 and TRBJ2-7; possible D gene TRBD2, 5 bases. The CDR3 has 15 amino acids. V was clipped by 6 bases and J by 3 bases, with 19 bases between them. In germline, CDR1 is SGDLS, CDR2 YYNGEE.

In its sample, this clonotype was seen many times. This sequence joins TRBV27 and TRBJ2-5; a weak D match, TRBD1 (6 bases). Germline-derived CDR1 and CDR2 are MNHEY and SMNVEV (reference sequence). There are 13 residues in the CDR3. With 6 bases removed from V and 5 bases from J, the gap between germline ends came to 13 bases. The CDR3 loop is CASSLGAEETQYF. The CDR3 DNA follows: TGTGCCAGCAGCCTGGGGGCGGAGGAGACCCAGTACTTC.

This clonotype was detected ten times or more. CDR3 amino acids: CASSLQSTNEKLFF. CDR3 in DNA: TGTGCCAGCAGCTTACAATCAACTAATGAAAAACTGTTTTTT. The chain joins TRBV7-2 to TRBJ1-4; D remains unclear. Trimming pared 2 bases from V and 0 bases from J, leaving 4 bases between. The CDR3 loop spans 14 amino acids. The V gene's germline CDR1 is SGHTA and CDR2 FQGNSA. The full variable domain, rest sourced from reference TRBV7-2 and TRBJ1-4, is GAGVSQSPSNKVTEKGKDVELRCDPISGHTALYWYRQSLGQGLEFLIYFQGNSAPDKSGLPSDRFSAERTGGSVSTLTIQRTQQEDSAVYLCASSLQSTNEKLFFGSGTQLSVL.

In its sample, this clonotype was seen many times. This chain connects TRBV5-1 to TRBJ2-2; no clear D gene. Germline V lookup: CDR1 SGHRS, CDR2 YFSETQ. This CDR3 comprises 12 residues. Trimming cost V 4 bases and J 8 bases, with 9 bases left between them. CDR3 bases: TGCGCCAGCAGCCACGGTGGGGGGGAGCTGTTTTTT. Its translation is CASSHGGGELFF. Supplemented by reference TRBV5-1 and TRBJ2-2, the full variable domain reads KAGVTQTPRYLIKTRGQQVTLSCSPISGHRSVSWYQQTPGQGLQFLFEYFSETQRNKGNFPGRFSGRQFSNSRSEMNVSTLELGDSALYLCASSHGGGELFFGEGSRLTVL.

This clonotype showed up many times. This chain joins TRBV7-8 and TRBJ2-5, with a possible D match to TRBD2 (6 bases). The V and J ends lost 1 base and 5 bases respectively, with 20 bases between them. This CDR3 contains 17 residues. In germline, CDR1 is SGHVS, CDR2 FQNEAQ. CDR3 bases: TGTGCCAGCAGCTTAGAGCCCCCAGGAGCGGGCGGGGAGACCCAGTACTTC. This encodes CASSLEPPGAGGETQYF.

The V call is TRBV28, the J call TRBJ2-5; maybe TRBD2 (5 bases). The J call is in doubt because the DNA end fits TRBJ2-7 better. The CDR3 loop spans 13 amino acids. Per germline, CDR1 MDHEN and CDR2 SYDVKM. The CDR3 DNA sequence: TGTGCCAGCACCCCGCCCGGGGCCTACGAGCAGTACTTC. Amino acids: CASTPPGAYEQYF.

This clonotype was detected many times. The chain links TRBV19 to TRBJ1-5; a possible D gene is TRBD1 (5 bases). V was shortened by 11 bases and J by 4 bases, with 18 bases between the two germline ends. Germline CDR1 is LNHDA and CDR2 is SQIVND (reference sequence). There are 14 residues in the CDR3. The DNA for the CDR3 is TGTGCCGGCGGGGGGTGGGGTACTAATCAGCCCCAGCATTTT. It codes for CAGGGWGTNQPQHF.

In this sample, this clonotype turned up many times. CDR3: CAWWTASSYEQYF. CDR3 bases: TGTGCCTGGTGGACGGCGAGCTCCTACGAGCAGTACTTC. The V call is TRBV30, the J call TRBJ2-7; D is ambiguous. The V end was cut by 5 bases, the J end by 0 bases, with 11 bases between. From germline, CDR1 is GTSNPN and CDR2 SVGIG (reference sequence). The CDR3 consists of 13 residues. The entire variable domain, with the rest obtained from reference TRBV30 and TRBJ2-7, is as follows: SQTIHQWPATLVQPVGSPLSLECTVEGTSNPNLYWYRQAAGRGLQLLFYSVGIGQISSEVPQNLSASRPQDRQFILSSKKLLLSDSGFYLCAWWTASSYEQYFGPGTRLTVT.

The CDR3 loop reads CASSLDPRSGRWTGELFF. The CDR3 region has the DNA TGTGCCAGCAGCTTAGATCCACGTAGCGGGAGGTGGACCGGGGAGCTGTTTTTT. The chain links TRBV11-2 to TRBJ2-2, with 10 bases identical to TRBD2. This CDR3 is 18 amino acids long. CDR1 is SGHAT and CDR2 is FQNNGV in the germline V gene. The J segment lost 5 bases and the V segment lost 0 bases, leaving 9 bases of the junction unmatched. The complete variable domain, with remaining parts taken from reference TRBV11-2 and TRBJ2-2, reads EAGVAQSPRYKIIEKRQSVAFWCNPISGHATLYWYQQILGQGPKLLIQFQNNGVVDDSQLPKDRFSAERLKGVDSTLKIQPAKLEDSAVYLCASSLDPRSGRWTGELFFGEGSRLTVL.

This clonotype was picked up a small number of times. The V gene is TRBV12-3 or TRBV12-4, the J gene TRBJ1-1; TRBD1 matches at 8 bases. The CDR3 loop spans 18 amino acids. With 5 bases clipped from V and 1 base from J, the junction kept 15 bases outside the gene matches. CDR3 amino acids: CASSNVRTGSRRNTEAFF. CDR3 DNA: TGTGCCAGCAGTAACGTCCGGACAGGGAGTAGGAGGAACACTGAAGCTTTCTTT.

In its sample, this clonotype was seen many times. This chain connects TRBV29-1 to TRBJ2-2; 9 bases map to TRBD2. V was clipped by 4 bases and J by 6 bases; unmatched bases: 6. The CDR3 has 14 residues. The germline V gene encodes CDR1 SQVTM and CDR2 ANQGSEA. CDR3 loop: CSVAASGKPGELFF. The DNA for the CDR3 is TGCAGCGTTGCGGCTAGCGGGAAGCCCGGGGAGCTGTTTTTT.

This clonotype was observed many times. The CDR3 DNA follows: TGTGCCAGCAGTTCGACAGCGTTCTCTGGAAACACCATATATTTT. Its translation: CASSSTAFSGNTIYF. The V call is TRBV28, the J call TRBJ1-3; possible D gene TRBD1, 5 bases. V was clipped by 4 bases and J by 0 bases, with 10 bases between them. The CDR3 has 15 amino acids. The germline gives CDR1 MDHEN, CDR2 SYDVKM.

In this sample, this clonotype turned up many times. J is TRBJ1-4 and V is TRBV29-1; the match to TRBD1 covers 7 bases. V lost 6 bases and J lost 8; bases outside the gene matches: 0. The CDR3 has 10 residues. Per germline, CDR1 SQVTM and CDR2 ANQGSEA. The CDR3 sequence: CSVGGEKLFF. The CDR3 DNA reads TGCAGCGTAGGGGGCGAAAAACTGTTTTTT.

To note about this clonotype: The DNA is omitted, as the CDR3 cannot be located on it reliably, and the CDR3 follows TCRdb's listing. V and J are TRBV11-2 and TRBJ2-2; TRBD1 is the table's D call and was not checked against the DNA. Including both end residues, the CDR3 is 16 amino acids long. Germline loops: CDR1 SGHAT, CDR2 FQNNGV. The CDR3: CSSSFGGGSTGELFFF.

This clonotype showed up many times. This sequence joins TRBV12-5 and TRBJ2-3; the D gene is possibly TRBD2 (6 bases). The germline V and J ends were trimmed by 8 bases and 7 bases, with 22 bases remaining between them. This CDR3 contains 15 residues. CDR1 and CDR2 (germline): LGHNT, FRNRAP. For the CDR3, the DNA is TGTGCTAGTTTGCGGGGCGGGACGGAACGAAATACGCAGTATTTT. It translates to CASLRGGTERNTQYF.

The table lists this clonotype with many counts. The DNA of the CDR3 is TGTGCCAGCAGCTTAGGGCCCGGTCAAGAGACCCAGTACTTC. Its translation: CASSLGPGQETQYF. The chain combines TRBV27 with TRBJ2-5; no clear D gene. This CDR3 is built from 14 residues. V lost 6 bases and J lost 2, with 13 bases in between. Germline V gene sequence: CDR1 MNHEY, CDR2 SMNVEV (reference sequence).

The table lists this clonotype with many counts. This CDR3 reads CASSHWTGRNEQFF. CDR3 bases: TGTGCCAGCAGCCACTGGACAGGGCGGAATGAGCAGTTCTTC. J is TRBJ2-1 and V is TRBV11-2; 8 nucleotides match TRBD1. The CDR3 is 14 amino acids. Germline values: CDR1 SGHAT, CDR2 FQNNGV. Trimming removed 5 bases from V and 7 bases from J; junction bases left unmatched: 7.

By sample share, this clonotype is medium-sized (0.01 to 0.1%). For the CDR3, the DNA is TGTGCCAGCAGCTTGCCCCAGGGGGCTAGCCACAATGAGCAGTTCTTC. Residues: CASSLPQGASHNEQFF. The V and J genes are TRBV5-4 and TRBJ2-1, with 8 bases matching TRBD1. The CDR3 totals 16 residues. Per the germline V gene, CDR1 is SGHNT and CDR2 is YYREEE (reference sequence). V lost 1 base to trimming and J lost 5 bases; unmatched junction nucleotides: 8.

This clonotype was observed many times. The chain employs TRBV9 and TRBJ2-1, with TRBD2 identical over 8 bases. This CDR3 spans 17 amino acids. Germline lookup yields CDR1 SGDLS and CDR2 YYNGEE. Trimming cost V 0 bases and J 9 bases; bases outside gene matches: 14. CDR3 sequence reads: CASSVAPAGEGRAEQFF. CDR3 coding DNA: TGTGCCAGCAGCGTAGCGCCAGCGGGAGAGGGAAGGGCTGAGCAGTTCTTC.

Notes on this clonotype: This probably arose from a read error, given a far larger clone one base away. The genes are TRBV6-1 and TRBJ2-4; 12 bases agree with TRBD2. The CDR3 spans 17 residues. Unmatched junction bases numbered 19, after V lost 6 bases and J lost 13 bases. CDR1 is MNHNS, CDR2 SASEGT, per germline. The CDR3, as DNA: TGTGCCAGCAGGGTGTCTAGCGGGAGGGCCGGGGGCAATGAGCAGTACTTC. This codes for CASRVSSGRAGGNEQYF.

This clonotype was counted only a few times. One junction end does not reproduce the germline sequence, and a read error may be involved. As DNA, the CDR3 is TGTGCCAGCAGCGTCTACGCAGGGGCCCTTCCAGCCCACTTT. Its translation: CASSVYAGALPAHF. The J gene is TRBJ1-1, the V gene TRBV6-1, with a possible D match to TRBD1 (6 bases). The CDR3 is 14 amino acids. Per the germline V gene, CDR1 is MNHNS and CDR2 is SASEGT.

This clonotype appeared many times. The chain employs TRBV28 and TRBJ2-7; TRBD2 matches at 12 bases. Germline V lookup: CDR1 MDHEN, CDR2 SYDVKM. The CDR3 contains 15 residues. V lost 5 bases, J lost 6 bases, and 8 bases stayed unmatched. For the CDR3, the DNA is TGTGCCAGCAGTACTCCTCTAGCGGGGGGGGGCGAGCAGTACTTC. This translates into CASSTPLAGGGEQYF.